The TCR beta chain described here comes from a study of T-cell memory formation after mild COVID-19. TCRdb fed the 5' RACE reads into MiXCR, producing one record per CDR3 protein. Of a few hundred thousand distinct CDR3 sequences in the sample, 25% were seen once. The CDR3 is made up of 16 amino acids. The germline V gene has CDR1 MGHRA and CDR2 YSYEKL. The J segment lost 3 bases and the V segment lost 2 bases, leaving 6 bases of the junction unmatched. The chain employs TRBV4-1 and TRBJ2-3; TRBD2 agrees at 9 bases. This TCR derives from an adult woman who had mild COVID-19 (a few samples of this study predate the infection). Cell type and time point are not known. The sequencing sample was made of PBMCs or a T cell subset sorted from them (not recorded which). The CDR3, as DNA: TGCGCCAGCAGCCAACTTAGCGGGAGTGTGACAGATACGCAGTATTTT. Amino acids: CASSQLSGSVTDTQYF.